This TCR beta chain was found in a study of cytomegalovirus exposure and HLA in healthy donors. General study points: Cytomegalovirus association was assigned to about 150 TCR beta chains.

The CDR3 spans 14 residues. The germline V gene encodes CDR1 WSHSY and CDR2 SAAADI. J was trimmed by 7 bases and V by 6 bases; bases with no gene match: 5. While the first cohort had hundreds of subjects, the donors belonged to the separate validation cohort of over a hundred subjects. On this clone itself: Its antigen is unknown.

TCRdb's copy holds only in-frame clones and misses some; the assay was immunoSEQ multiplex PCR. This table has 60,000 to 80,000 clones, around 94% appearing once. V gene TRBV10-2 combines with J gene TRBJ1-6; 8 bases fit TRBD1. The sample taken for sequencing was PBMCs. The receptor was isolated from a young woman in good health and CMV-seropositive. The CDR3 sequence is CASRDRADNSPLHF. CDR3 DNA: TGCGCCAGCAGGGACAGGGCGGACAATTCACCCCTCCACTTT.